This T cell receptor beta chain was observed in a study of shared clonotypes between healthy human individuals. V lost 5 bases and J lost 1; bases outside the gene matches: 4. The germline gives CDR1 LNHDA, CDR2 SQIVND (reference sequence). The CDR3 spans 15 residues. Naive CD8 cells, CD45RO-negative and positively selected for CCR7, excluded terminally differentiated effector memory CD45RA+ cells. Sequenced by immunoSEQ multiplex PCR; TCRdb stores in-frame clones only, minus some. The sample shows some 2,000,000 clones, approximately 94% of them seen only once. This TCR derives from a man between 18 and 35 years old in good health. What was sequenced was naive CD8+ T cells sorted from blood. The chain carries TRBV19 and TRBJ2-5, with 10 bases matching TRBD2. CDR3: CASSLAGAPQETQYF. In DNA, the CDR3 is TGTGCCAGTAGTCTAGCGGGAGCCCCCCAAGAGACCCAGTACTTC.